This T cell receptor (delta chain) is drawn from a study of gamma-delta chains in newborns, infants, children. Looking at the study overall: Microbial exposure reportedly drives polyclonal innate γδ T cell expansion after birth.

Note on this clone: Being one base from a much bigger clone, this may be a read error.

TCRdb reran clone calling via CATT on the reads. This table has some 3,100 delta-chain clones, 40% to 60% appearing once. The CDR3 totals 16 residues. CDR1 TSWWSYY and CDR2 QGS come from the germline V gene. Sequenced: blood. The source is a child who received the measles vaccine. The V and J genes are TRDV1 and TRDJ1; D gene unclear. The CDR3 DNA follows: TGTGCTCTTGGGGAACGGCTCCATTATACACCCGATAAACCCATCTTT. Protein: CALGERLHYTPDKPIF.